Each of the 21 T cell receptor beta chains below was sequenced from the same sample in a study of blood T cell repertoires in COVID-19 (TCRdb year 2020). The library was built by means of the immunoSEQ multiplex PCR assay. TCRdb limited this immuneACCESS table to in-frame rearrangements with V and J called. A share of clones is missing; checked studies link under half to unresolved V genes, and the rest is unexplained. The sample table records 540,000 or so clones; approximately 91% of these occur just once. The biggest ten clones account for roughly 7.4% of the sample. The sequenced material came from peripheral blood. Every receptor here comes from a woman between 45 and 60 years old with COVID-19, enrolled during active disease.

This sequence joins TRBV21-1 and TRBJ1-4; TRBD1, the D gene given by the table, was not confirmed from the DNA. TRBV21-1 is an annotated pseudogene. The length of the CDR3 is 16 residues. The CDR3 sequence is CASSKEPAPGNEKLFF. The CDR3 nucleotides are TGTGCCAGCAGCAAAGAGCCAGCACCAGGTAATGAAAAACTGTTTTTT.

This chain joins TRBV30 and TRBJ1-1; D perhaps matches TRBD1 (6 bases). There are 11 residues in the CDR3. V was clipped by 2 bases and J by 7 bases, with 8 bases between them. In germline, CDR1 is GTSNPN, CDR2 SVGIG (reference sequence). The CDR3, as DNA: TGTGCCTGGAGTAAAGGGGGTGAAGCTTTCTTT. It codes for CAWSKGGEAFF. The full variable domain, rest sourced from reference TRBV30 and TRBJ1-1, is SQTIHQWPATLVQPVGSPLSLECTVEGTSNPNLYWYRQAAGRGLQLLFYSVGIGQISSEVPQNLSASRPQDRQFILSSKKLLLSDSGFYLCAWSKGGEAFFGQGTRLTVV.

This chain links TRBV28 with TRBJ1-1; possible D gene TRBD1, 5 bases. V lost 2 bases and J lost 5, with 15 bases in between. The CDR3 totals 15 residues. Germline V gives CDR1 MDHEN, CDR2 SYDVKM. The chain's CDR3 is CASSLGRALGTEAFF. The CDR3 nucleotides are TGTGCCAGCAGTTTAGGCAGGGCATTAGGAACTGAAGCTTTCTTT.

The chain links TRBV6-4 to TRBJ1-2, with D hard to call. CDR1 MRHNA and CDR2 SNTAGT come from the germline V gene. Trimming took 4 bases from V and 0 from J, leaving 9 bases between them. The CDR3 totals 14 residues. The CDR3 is CASSAQPTNYGYTF. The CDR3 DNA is TGTGCCAGCAGTGCACAGCCGACTAACTATGGCTACACCTTC.

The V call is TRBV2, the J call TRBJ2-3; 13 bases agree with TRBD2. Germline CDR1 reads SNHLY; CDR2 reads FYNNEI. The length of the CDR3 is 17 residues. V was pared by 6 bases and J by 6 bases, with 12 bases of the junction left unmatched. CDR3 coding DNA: TGTGCCAGCAGCAACGGACTAGCGGGGGTCGACGGGGATACGCAGTATTTT. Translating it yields CASSNGLAGVDGDTQYF.

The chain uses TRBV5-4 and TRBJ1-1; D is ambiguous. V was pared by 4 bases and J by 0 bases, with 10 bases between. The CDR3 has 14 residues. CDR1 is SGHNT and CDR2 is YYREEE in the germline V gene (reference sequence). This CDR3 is CASSLQRVNTEAFF. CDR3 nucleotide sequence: TGTGCCAGCAGCCTCCAGCGGGTGAACACTGAAGCTTTCTTT.

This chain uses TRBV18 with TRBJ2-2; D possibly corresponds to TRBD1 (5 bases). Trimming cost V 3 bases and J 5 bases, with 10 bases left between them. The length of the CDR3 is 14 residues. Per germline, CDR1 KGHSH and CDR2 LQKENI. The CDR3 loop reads CASSPPTVTGELFF. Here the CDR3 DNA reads TGTGCCAGCTCACCCCCGACAGTTACCGGGGAGCTGTTTTTT.

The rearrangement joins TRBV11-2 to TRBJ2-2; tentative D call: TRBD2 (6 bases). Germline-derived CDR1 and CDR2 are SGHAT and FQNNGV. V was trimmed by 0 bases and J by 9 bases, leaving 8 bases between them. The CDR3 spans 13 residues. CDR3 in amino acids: CASSLDRGRELFF. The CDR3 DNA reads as TGTGCCAGCAGCTTAGACCGGGGGAGGGAGCTGTTTTTT.

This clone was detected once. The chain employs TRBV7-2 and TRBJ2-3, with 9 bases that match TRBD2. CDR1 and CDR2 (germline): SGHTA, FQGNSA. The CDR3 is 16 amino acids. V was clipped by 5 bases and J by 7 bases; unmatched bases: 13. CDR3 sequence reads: CASSTGLAGQLNTQYF. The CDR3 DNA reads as TGTGCCAGCAGCACCGGGCTAGCGGGGCAGTTGAATACGCAGTATTTT.

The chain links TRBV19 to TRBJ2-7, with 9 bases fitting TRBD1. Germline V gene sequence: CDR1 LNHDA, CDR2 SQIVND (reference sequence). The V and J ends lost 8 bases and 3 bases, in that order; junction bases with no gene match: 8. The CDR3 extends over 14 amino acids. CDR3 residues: CASSLLGQGYEQYF. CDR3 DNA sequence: TGTGCCAGTTCCCTTTTGGGACAGGGCTACGAGCAGTACTTC.

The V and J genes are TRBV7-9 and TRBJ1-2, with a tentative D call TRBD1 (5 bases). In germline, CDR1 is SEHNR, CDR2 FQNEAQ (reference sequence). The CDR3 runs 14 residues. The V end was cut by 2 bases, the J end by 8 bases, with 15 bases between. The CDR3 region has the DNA TGTGCCAGCAGCTTATTCGGCGGGGGGGACGGCTACACCTTC. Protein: CASSLFGGGDGYTF.

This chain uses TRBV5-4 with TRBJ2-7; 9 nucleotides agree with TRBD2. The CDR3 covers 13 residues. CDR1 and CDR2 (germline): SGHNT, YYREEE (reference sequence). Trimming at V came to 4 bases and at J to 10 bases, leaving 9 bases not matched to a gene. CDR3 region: CASSPRIAGAQYF. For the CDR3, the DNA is TGTGCCAGCAGCCCCCGGATAGCGGGGGCCCAGTACTTC.

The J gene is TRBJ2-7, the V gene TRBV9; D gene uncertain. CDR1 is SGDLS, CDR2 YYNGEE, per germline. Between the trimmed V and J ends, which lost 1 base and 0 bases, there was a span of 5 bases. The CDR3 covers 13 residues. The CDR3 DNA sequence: TGTGCCAGCAGCGTATCCGTCTCCTACGAGCAGTACTTC. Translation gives CASSVSVSYEQYF.

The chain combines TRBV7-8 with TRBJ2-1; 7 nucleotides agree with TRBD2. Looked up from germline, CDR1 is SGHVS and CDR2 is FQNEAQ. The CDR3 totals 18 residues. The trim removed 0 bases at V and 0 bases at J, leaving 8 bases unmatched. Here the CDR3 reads CASSLAQAGSSSYNEQFF. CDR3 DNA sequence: TGTGCCAGCAGCTTAGCTCAAGCGGGGTCGAGCTCCTACAATGAGCAGTTCTTC.

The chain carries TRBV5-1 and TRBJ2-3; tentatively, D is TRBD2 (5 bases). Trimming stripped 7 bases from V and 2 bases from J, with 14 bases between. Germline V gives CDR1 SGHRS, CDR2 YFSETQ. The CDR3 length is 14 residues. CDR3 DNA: TGCGCCAGCGGACCGCGGGTGGCCACAGATACGCAGTATTTT. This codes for CASGPRVATDTQYF.

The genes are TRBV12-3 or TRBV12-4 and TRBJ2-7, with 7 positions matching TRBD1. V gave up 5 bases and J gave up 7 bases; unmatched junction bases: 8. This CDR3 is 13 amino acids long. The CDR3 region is CASSLQTGVEQYF. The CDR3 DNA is TGTGCCAGCAGTCTCCAAACAGGGGTAGAGCAGTACTTC.

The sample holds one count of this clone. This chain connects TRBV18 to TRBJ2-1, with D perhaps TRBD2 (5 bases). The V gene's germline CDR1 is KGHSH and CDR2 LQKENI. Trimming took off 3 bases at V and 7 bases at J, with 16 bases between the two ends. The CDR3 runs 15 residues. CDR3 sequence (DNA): TGTGCCAGCTCACCCTCGATTACGAGGGCTAATGAGCAGTTCTTC. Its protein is CASSPSITRANEQFF.

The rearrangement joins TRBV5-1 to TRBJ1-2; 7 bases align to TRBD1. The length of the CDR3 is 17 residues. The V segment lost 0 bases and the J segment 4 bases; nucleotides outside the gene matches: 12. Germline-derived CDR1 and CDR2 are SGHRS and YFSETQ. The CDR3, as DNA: TGCGCCAGCAGCTTGGGTTCGTACGGGACAGCGGGCTATGGCTACACCTTC. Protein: CASSLGSYGTAGYGYTF.

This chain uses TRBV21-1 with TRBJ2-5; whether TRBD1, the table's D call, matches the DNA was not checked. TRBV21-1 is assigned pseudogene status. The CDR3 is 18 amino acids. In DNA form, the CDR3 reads TGTGCCAGCAGCTCGCACGCTAACAGGGGCGGCAAGGGGGAGACCCAGTACTTC. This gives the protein CASSSHANRGGKGETQYF.

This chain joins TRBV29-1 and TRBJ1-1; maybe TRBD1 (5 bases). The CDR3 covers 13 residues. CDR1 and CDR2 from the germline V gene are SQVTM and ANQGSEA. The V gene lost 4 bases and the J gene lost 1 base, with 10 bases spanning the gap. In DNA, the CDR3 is TGCAGCGTTGTAAGACAGACGAACACTGAAGCTTTCTTT. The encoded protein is CSVVRQTNTEAFF. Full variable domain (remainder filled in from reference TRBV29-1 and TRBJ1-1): SAVISQKPSRDICQRGTSLTIQCQVDSQVTMMFWYRQQPGQSLTLIATANQGSEATYESGFVIDKFPISRPNLTFSTLTVSNMSPEDSSIYLCSVVRQTNTEAFFGQGTRLTVV.

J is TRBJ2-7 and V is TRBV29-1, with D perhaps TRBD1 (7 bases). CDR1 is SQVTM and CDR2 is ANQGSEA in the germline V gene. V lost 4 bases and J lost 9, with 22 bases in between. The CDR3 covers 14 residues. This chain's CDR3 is CSVVAGTVPTRQYF. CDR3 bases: TGCAGCGTTGTGGCGGGGACAGTTCCTACGAGGCAGTACTTC.